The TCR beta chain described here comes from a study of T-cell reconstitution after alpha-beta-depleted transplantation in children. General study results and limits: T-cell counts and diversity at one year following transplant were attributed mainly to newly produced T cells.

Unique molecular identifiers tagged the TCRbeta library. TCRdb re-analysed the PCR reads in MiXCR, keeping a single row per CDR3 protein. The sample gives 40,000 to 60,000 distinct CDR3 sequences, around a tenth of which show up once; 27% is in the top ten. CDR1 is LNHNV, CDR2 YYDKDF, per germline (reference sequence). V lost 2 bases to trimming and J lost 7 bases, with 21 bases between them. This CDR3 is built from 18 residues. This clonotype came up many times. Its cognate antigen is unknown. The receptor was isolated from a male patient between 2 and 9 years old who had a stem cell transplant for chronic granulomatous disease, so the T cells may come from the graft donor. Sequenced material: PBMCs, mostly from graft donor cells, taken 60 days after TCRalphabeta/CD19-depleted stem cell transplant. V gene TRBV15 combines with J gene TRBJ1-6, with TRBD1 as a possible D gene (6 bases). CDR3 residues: CATSRTSTPGVTNSPLHF. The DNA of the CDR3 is TGTGCCACCAGCAGAACCTCAACCCCAGGGGTAACGAATTCACCCCTCCACTTT.